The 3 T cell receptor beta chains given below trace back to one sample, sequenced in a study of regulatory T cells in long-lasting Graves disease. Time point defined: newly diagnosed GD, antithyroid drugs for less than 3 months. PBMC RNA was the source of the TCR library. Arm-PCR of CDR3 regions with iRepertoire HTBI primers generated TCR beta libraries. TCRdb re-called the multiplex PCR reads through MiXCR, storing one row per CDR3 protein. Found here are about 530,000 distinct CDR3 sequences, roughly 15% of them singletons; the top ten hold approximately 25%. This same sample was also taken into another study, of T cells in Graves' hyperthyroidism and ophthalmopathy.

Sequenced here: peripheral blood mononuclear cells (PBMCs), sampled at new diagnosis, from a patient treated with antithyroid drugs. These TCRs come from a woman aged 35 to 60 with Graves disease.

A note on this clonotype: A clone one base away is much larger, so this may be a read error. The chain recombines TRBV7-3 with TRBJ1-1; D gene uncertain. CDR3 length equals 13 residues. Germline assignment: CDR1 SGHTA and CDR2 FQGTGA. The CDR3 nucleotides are TGTGCCAGCAGCTTAAGGGGAACCACTGGAGCTTTCTTT. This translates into CASSLRGTTGAFF.

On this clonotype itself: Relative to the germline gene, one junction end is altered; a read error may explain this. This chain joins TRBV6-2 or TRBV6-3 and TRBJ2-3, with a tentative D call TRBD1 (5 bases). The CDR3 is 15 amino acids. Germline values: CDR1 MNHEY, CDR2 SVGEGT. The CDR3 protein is CAGSPLDSRTDTQYF. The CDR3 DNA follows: TGTGCCGGCAGTCCCCTTGACAGCCGCACAGATACGCAGTATTTT.

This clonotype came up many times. Here the CDR3 reads CASSPSSTGLGYTF. DNA of the CDR3: TGTGCCAGCAGTCCCTCCTCGACAGGGCTCGGCTACACCTTC. The chain has TRBV12-3 or TRBV12-4 and TRBJ1-2; 7 bases match TRBD1. This CDR3 is built from 14 residues. J was trimmed by 8 bases and V by 5 bases; bases with no gene match: 11.